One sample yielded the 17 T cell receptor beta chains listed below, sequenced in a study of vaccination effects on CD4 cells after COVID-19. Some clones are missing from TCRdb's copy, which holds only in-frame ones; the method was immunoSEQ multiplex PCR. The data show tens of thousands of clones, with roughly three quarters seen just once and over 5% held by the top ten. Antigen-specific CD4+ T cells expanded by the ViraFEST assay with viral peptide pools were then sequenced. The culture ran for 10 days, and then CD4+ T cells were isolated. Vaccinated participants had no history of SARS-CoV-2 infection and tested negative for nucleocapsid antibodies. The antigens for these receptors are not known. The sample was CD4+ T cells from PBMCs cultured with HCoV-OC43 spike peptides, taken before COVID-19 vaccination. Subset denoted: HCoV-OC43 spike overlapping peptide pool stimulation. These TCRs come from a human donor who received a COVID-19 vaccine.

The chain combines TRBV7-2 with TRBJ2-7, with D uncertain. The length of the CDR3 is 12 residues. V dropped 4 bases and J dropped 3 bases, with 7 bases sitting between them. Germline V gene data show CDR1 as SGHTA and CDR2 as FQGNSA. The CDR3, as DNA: TGTGCCAGCAGCTACGACGGCTACGAGCAGTACGTC. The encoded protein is CASSYDGYEQYV.

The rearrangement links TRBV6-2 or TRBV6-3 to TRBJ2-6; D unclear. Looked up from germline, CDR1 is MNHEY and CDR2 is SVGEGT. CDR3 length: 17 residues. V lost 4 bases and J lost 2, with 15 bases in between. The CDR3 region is CASSLITALAGANVLTF. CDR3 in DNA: TGTGCCAGCAGTTTAATCACCGCGCTCGCTGGGGCCAACGTCCTGACTTTC.

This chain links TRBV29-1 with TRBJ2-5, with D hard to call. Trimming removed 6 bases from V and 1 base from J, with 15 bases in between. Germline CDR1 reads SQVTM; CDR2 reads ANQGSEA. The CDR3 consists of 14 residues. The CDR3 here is CSVVRTTLQETQYF. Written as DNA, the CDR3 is TGCAGCGTCGTCCGGACGACTCTCCAAGAGACCCAGTACTTC.

In nucleotides, the CDR3 is TGTGCCAGTAGTACCTCTGGCGGGGTCTCTGGAAACACCATATATTTT. Its protein product is CASSTSGGVSGNTIYF. The V and J genes are TRBV19 and TRBJ1-3; no clear D gene. Germline V CDR1 and CDR2: LNHDA, SQIVND (reference sequence). This CDR3 spans 16 amino acids. Trimming left V 4 bases short and J 0 bases short, with 13 bases between.

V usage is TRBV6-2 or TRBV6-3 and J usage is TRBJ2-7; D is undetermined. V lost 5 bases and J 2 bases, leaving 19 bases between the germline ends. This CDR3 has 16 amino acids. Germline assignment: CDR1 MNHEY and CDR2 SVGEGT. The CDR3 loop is CASSPRSWGSPYEQYV. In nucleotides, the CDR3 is TGTGCCAGCAGTCCCCGTTCCTGGGGAAGCCCCTACGAGCAGTACGTC.

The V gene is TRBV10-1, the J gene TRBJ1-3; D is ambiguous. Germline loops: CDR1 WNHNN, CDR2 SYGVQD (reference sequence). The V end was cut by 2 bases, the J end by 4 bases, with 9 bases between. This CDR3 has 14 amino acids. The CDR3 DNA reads TGCGCCAGCAGTGAGATCCTCCAAGGAAACACCATATATTTT. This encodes CASSEILQGNTIYF.

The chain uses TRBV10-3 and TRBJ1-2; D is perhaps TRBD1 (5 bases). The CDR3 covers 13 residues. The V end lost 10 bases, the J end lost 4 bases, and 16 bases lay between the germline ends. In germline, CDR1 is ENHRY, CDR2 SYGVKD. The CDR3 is CATLGTASYGYTF. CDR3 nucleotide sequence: TGTGCCACGCTAGGGACGGCGAGCTATGGCTACACCTTC.

CDR3 protein: CASSKTWNTEAFF. In nucleotides, the CDR3 is TGTGCCAGCAGTAAGACGTGGAACACTGAAGCTTTCTTT. The chain employs TRBV2 and TRBJ1-1; D ambiguous. The CDR3 loop spans 13 amino acids. Trimming cost V 5 bases and J 1 base, with 8 bases left between them. Looked up from germline, CDR1 is SNHLY and CDR2 is FYNNEI. Variable domain in full (rest from reference TRBV2 and TRBJ1-1): EPEVTQTPSHQVTQMGQEVILRCVPISNHLYFYWYRQILGQKVEFLVSFYNNEISEKSEIFDDQFSVERPDGSNFTLKIRSTKLEDSAMYFCASSKTWNTEAFFGQGTRLTVV.

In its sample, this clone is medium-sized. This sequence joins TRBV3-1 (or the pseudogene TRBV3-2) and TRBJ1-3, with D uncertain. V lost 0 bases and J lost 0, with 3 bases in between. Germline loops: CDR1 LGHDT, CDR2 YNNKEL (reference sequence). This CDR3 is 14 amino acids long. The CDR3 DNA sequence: TGTGCCAGCAGCCAAGACAGCTCTGGAAACACCATATATTTT. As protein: CASSQDSSGNTIYF.

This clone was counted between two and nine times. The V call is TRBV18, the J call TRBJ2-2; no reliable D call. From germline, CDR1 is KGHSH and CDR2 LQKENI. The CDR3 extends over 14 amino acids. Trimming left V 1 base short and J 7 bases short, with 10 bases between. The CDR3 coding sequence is TGTGCCAGCTCACCACGGACCCTCGACGGGGAGCTGTTTTTT. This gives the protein CASSPRTLDGELFF.

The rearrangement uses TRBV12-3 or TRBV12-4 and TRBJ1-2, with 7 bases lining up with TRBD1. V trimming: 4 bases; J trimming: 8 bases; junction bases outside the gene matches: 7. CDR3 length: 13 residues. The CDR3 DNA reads TGTGCCAGCAGTTCAGGACAGGTCGGCGGCTACACCTTC. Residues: CASSSGQVGGYTF.

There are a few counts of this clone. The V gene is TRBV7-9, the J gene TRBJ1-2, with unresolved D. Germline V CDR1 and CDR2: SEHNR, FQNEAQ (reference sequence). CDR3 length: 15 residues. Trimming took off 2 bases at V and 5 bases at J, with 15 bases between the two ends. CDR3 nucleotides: TGTGCCAGCAGCTTAAATTCTGGCCAGGTGTATGGCTACACCTTC. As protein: CASSLNSGQVYGYTF.

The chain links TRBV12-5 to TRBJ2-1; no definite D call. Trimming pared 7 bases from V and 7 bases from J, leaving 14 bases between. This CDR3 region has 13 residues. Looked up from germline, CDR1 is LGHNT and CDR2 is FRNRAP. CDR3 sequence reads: CASARTFKNEQFF. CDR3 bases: TGTGCTAGTGCCCGGACGTTTAAAAATGAGCAGTTCTTC.

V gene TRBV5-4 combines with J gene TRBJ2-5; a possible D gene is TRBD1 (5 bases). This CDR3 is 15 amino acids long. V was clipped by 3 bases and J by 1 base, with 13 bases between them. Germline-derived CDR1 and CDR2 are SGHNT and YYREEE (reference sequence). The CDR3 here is CASSSVQGFQETQYF. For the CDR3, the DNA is TGTGCCAGCAGCTCGGTCCAGGGTTTCCAAGAGACCCAGTACTTC. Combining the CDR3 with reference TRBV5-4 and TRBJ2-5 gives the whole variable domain ETGVTQSPTHLIKTRGQQVTLRCSSQSGHNTVSWYQQALGQGPQFIFQYYREEENGRGNFPPRFSGLQFPNYSSELNVNALELDDSALYLCASSSVQGFQETQYFGPGTRLLVL.

Written as DNA, the CDR3 is TGTGCCAGCAGCGCGGGACAGGGAAACACCATATATTTT. Translated: CASSAGQGNTIYF. V gene TRBV9 combines with J gene TRBJ1-3, with 7 positions matching TRBD1. Trimming cost V 3 bases and J 4 bases; bases outside gene matches: 1. CDR3 length: 13 residues. Germline CDR1 SGDLS, CDR2 YYNGEE.

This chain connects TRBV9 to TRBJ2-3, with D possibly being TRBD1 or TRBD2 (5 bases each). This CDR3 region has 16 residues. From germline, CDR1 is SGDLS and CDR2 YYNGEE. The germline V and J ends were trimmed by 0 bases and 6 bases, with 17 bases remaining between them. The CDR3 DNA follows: TGTGCCAGCAGCGTAGAGTTGTGGGGGAGTGGGGATACGCAGTATTTT. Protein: CASSVELWGSGDTQYF.

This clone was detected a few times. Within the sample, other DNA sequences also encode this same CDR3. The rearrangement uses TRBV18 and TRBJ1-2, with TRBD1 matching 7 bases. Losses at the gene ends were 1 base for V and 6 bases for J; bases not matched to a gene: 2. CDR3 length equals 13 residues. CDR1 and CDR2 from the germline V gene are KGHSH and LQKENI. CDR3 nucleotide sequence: TGTGCCAGCTCACCACGACAGGGAGATGGCTACACCTTC. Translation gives CASSPRQGDGYTF.